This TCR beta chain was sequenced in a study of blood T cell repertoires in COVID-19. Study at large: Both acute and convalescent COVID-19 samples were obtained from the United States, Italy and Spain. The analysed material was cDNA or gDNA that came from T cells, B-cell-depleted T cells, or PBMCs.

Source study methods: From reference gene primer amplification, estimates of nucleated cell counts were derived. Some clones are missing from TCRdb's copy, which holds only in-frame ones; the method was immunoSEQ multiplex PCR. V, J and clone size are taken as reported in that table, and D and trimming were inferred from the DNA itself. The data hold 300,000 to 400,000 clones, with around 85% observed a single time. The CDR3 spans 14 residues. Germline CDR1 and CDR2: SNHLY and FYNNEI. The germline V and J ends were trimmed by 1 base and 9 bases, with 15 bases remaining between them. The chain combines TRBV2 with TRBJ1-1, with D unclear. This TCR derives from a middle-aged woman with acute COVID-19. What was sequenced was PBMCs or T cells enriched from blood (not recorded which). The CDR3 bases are TGTGCCAGCAGTGAAGGGTTAAACTGGGAGAAAGCTTTCTTT. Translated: CASSEGLNWEKAFF.